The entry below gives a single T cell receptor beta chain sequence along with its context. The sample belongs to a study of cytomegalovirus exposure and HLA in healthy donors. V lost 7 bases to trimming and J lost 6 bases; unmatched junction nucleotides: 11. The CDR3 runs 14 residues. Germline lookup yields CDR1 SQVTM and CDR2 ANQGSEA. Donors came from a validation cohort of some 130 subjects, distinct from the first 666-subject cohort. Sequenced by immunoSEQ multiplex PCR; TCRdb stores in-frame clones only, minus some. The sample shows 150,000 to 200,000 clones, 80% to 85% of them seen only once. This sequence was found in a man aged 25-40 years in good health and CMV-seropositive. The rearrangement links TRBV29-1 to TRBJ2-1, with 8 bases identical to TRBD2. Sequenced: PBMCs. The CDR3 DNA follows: TGCAGCGGCGAGGGTAGCGGGGATGTCAATGAGCAGTTCTTC. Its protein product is CSGEGSGDVNEQFF.